What follows are 25 T cell receptor beta chains derived from one specimen sequenced in a study of blood T cell repertoires in COVID-19. Assay: immunoSEQ multiplex PCR; the TCRdb copy retains only in-frame clones and omits some. The data show almost 90,000 clones, with roughly 87% seen just once and 6.7% held by the top ten. The material sequenced was peripheral blood. The receptors were sampled from a man aged 18-30 years with COVID-19, enrolled during active disease.

The V and J genes are TRBV27 and TRBJ1-1; unclear D gene. In germline, CDR1 is MNHEY, CDR2 SMNVEV (reference sequence). This CDR3 region has 15 residues. V lost 6 bases to trimming and J lost 1 base, with 15 bases between them. In nucleotides, the CDR3 is TGTGCCAGCAGGCGTCGTGTGCCAGGGAACACTGAAGCTTTCTTT. This gives the protein CASRRRVPGNTEAFF.

The rearrangement joins TRBV12-3 or TRBV12-4 to TRBJ1-6, with D perhaps matching TRBD1 (6 bases). The ends were cut back, 6 bases at V and 3 bases at J, with 6 bases in the middle. The CDR3 loop spans 13 amino acids. CDR3 bases: TGTGCCAGCAGCAGGGGCTATAATTCACCCCTCCACTTT. Translated, it gives CASSRGYNSPLHF.

The V and J genes are TRBV10-2 and TRBJ2-3; TRBD2 aligns across 9 bases. Trimming removed 0 bases from V and 3 bases from J; junction bases left unmatched: 7. CDR1 is WSHSY and CDR2 is SAAADI in the germline V gene. The CDR3 spans 17 residues. For the CDR3, the DNA is TGCGCCAGCAGTGAGTCTATGGTAGCGGGAGAAACAGATACGCAGTATTTT. As protein: CASSESMVAGETDTQYF.

The chain's CDR3 is CASSLASGSYEQFF. The CDR3 DNA reads TGCGCCAGCAGCTTGGCTAGCGGGAGCTATGAGCAGTTCTTC. J is TRBJ2-1 and V is TRBV5-1, with TRBD2 matching over 10 bases. V lost 0 bases, J lost 8 bases, and 2 bases stayed unmatched. The CDR3 consists of 14 residues. Per germline, CDR1 SGHRS and CDR2 YFSETQ.

The rearrangement links TRBV28 to TRBJ2-2; 9 bases are shared with TRBD2. The CDR3 runs to 15 residues. The trim removed 5 bases at V and 5 bases at J, leaving 6 bases unmatched. The V gene's germline CDR1 is MDHEN and CDR2 SYDVKM. The CDR3 is CASSRGLARTGELFF. CDR3 nucleotides: TGTGCCAGCAGTAGGGGACTAGCTAGGACCGGGGAGCTGTTTTTT.

The V and J genes are TRBV7-9 and TRBJ2-7; 8 positions agree with TRBD1. There are 15 residues in the CDR3. V gave up 5 bases and J gave up 4 bases; unmatched junction bases: 10. Germline CDR1 SEHNR, CDR2 FQNEAQ (reference sequence). The CDR3, as DNA: TGTGCCAGCAGCCGTTCCGGGACAGGAGAATACGAGCAGTACTTC. Its translation is CASSRSGTGEYEQYF.

This chain links TRBV19 with TRBJ2-7; 9 positions match TRBD1. CDR3 length equals 14 residues. Trimming removed 6 bases from V and 3 bases from J; junction bases left unmatched: 6. The V gene's germline CDR1 is LNHDA and CDR2 SQIVND (reference sequence). The CDR3, as DNA: TGTGCCAGTAGCTATGACAGGGGGGACTACGAGCAGTACTTC. Residues: CASSYDRGDYEQYF.

The chain is built from TRBV28 and TRBJ1-1; 10 bases align to TRBD1. Looked up from germline, CDR1 is MDHEN and CDR2 is SYDVKM. V lost 4 bases, J lost 3 bases, and 11 bases stayed unmatched. This CDR3 contains 17 residues. CDR3 sequence reads: CASSYSGTGVLDTEAFF. DNA for the CDR3: TGTGCCAGCAGTTATTCCGGGACAGGGGTGTTGGACACTGAAGCTTTCTTT.

J is TRBJ2-5 and V is TRBV5-6, with 11 bases fitting TRBD1. The CDR3 is made up of 14 amino acids. With 5 bases clipped from V and 3 bases from J, the junction kept 3 bases outside the gene matches. CDR1 and CDR2 (germline): SGHDT, YYEEEE. The DNA for the CDR3 is TGTGCCAGCAGTTCGGGACAGGGGGAAGAGACCCAGTACTTC. Protein sequence: CASSSGQGEETQYF.

This chain joins TRBV7-2 and TRBJ2-1, with TRBD2 matching 11 bases. Germline values: CDR1 SGHTA, CDR2 FQGNSA. The V and J ends lost 5 bases and 6 bases, in that order; junction bases with no gene match: 9. The length of the CDR3 is 16 residues. CDR3 nucleotide sequence: TGTGCCAGCAGCGCGAGGACTAGCGGGTATATCAATGAGCAGTTCTTC. Translating it yields CASSARTSGYINEQFF.

The chain employs TRBV28 and TRBJ1-2; D is unresolved. V was pared by 4 bases and J by 7 bases, with 10 bases between. CDR1 and CDR2 (germline): MDHEN, SYDVKM. This CDR3 spans 12 amino acids. The CDR3: CASSYTASGYTF. DNA for the CDR3: TGTGCCAGCAGTTATACAGCTTCTGGCTACACCTTC.

The rearrangement links TRBV19 to TRBJ2-3; D is ambiguous. The V gene's germline CDR1 is LNHDA and CDR2 SQIVND (reference sequence). CDR3 length equals 16 residues. The V end was cut by 6 bases, the J end by 9 bases, with 25 bases between. CDR3 coding DNA: TGTGCCAGTAGACTTCCGGGTAGAGGTTCGAGGTCCACGCAGTATTTT. This gives the protein CASRLPGRGSRSTQYF.

The chain is built from TRBV6-2 or TRBV6-3 and TRBJ2-3; maybe TRBD2 (6 bases). The V end lost 1 base, the J end lost 0 bases, and 8 bases lay between the germline ends. The V gene's germline CDR1 is MNHEY and CDR2 SVGEGT. There are 15 residues in the CDR3. CDR3 region: CASSYFSGSTDTQYF. CDR3 in DNA: TGTGCCAGCAGTTACTTTAGCGGCAGCACAGATACGCAGTATTTT.

The chain's CDR3 is CASSLFAGGGTTEAFF. In nucleotides, the CDR3 is TGTGCCAGCAGTTTATTTGCAGGGGGTGGAACCACTGAAGCTTTCTTT. This sequence joins TRBV28 and TRBJ1-1, with TRBD1 matching 7 bases. V dropped 1 base and J dropped 4; count of bases not matched to a gene: 9. The germline V gene has CDR1 MDHEN and CDR2 SYDVKM. This CDR3 is 16 amino acids long. Drawing the rest from reference TRBV28 and TRBJ1-1, the complete variable domain is DVKVTQSSRYLVKRTGEKVFLECVQDMDHENMFWYRQDPGLGLRLIYFSYDVKMKEKGDIPEGYSVSREKKERFSLILESASTNQTSMYLCASSLFAGGGTTEAFFGQGTRLTVV.

The V call is TRBV28, the J call TRBJ2-7, with 7 nucleotides matching TRBD2. Germline values: CDR1 MDHEN, CDR2 SYDVKM. The ends lost 6 bases at V and 0 bases at J; junction bases unmatched: 11. The CDR3 has 16 amino acids. The CDR3 region is CASSDLAATLSYEQYF. In DNA form, the CDR3 reads TGTGCCAGCAGCGATCTAGCGGCAACTCTCTCCTACGAGCAGTACTTC.

CDR3 nucleotide sequence: TGTGCCAGCACCCTCAAAGGTGCGGGAGGGCCTAGTGGGGCCAACGTCCTGACTTTC. Translation gives CASTLKGAGGPSGANVLTF. This rearrangement joins TRBV9 to TRBJ2-6; 9 nucleotides agree with TRBD2. Germline-derived CDR1 and CDR2 are SGDLS and YYNGEE. The V and J ends lost 6 bases and 3 bases, in that order; junction bases with no gene match: 16. The CDR3 has 19 amino acids. The whole variable domain, remainder taken from reference TRBV9 and TRBJ2-6, is DSGVTQTPKHLITATGQRVTLRCSPRSGDLSVYWYQQSLDQGLQFLIQYYNGEERAKGNILERFSAQQFPDLHSELNLSSLELGDSALYFCASTLKGAGGPSGANVLTFGAGSRLTVL.

The V call is TRBV5-4, the J call TRBJ2-1, with 10 bases aligning to TRBD2. The length of the CDR3 is 16 residues. Per the germline V gene, CDR1 is SGHNT and CDR2 is YYREEE (reference sequence). V lost 4 bases to trimming and J lost 0 bases; unmatched junction nucleotides: 4. The DNA of the CDR3 is TGTGCCAGCAGCCTAGCGGGAGTGCCCTCCTACAATGAGCAGTTCTTC. Residues: CASSLAGVPSYNEQFF.

This chain joins TRBV28 and TRBJ2-1, with 14 bases that match TRBD2. The trim removed 4 bases at V and 9 bases at J, leaving 8 bases unmatched. Germline CDR1 is MDHEN and CDR2 is SYDVKM. The CDR3 is 16 amino acids. The CDR3 bases are TGTGCCAGCAGTTCCCCGGGACTAGCGGGAGTTCTTGAGCAGTTCTTC. Its protein product is CASSSPGLAGVLEQFF.

The V call is TRBV14, the J call TRBJ2-1; no clear D gene. The CDR3 has 13 amino acids. V was pared by 4 bases and J by 9 bases, with 13 bases between. Germline CDR1 SGHDN, CDR2 FVKESK. The CDR3 loop is CASSPLRVGEQFF. The DNA for the CDR3 is TGTGCCAGCAGCCCCCTCCGGGTTGGTGAGCAGTTCTTC.

The chain joins TRBV9 to TRBJ2-1; no definite D call. V gave up 0 bases and J gave up 4 bases, with 8 bases separating them. The germline V gene encodes CDR1 SGDLS and CDR2 YYNGEE. This CDR3 comprises 14 residues. The DNA for the CDR3 is TGTGCCAGCAGCGTAGCGTTGGCTTACAATGAGCAGTTCTTC. Its protein is CASSVALAYNEQFF.

The chain is built from TRBV6-2 or TRBV6-3 and TRBJ2-1, with 11 bases matching TRBD2. V lost 0 bases, J lost 7 bases, and 17 bases stayed unmatched. Germline V gene data show CDR1 as MNHEY and CDR2 as SVGEGT. The CDR3 contains 20 residues. This chain's CDR3 is CASSYSKQQVLAGEDNEQFF. The CDR3 DNA reads TGTGCCAGCAGTTACTCGAAACAACAGGTACTAGCGGGAGAGGATAATGAGCAGTTCTTC.

The V and J genes are TRBV4-3 and TRBJ2-7, with 10 nucleotides matching TRBD2. CDR1 is LGHNA, CDR2 YSLEER, per germline. The CDR3 is 17 residues long. V gave up 0 bases and J gave up 2 bases; unmatched junction bases: 7. The CDR3 spells CASSQDRAGGIAYEQYF. The CDR3 DNA sequence: TGCGCCAGCAGCCAAGACCGAGCGGGGGGGATCGCCTACGAGCAGTACTTC.

The chain joins TRBV6-5 to TRBJ2-3, with 9 bases fitting TRBD2. Germline V lookup: CDR1 MNHEY, CDR2 SVGAGI. V shed 8 bases and J 3 bases; nucleotides not matched to a gene: 3. CDR3 length: 13 amino acids. As DNA, the CDR3 is TGTGCCAGCCGGAGCGGGAGGACAGATACGCAGTATTTT. Encoded protein: CASRSGRTDTQYF.

V gene TRBV27 combines with J gene TRBJ2-1; TRBD2 aligns across 8 bases. V shed 5 bases, J shed 6 bases, and the junction held 9 bases outside the gene matches. The germline CDR1 and CDR2 sequences are MNHEY and SMNVEV (reference sequence). The CDR3 is 15 amino acids. CDR3 nucleotides: TGTGCCAGCAGTCCGGGACTAGGGTCGTTCAATGAGCAGTTCTTC. Translating it yields CASSPGLGSFNEQFF.

The chain has TRBV7-9 and TRBJ2-3; D is uncertain. In germline, CDR1 is SEHNR, CDR2 FQNEAQ (reference sequence). The CDR3 sequence is 13 residues long. V was shortened by 5 bases and J by 3 bases, with 9 bases between the two germline ends. The DNA for the CDR3 is TGTGCCAGCAGCCCACCCGGGACAGATACGCAGTATTTT. This codes for CASSPPGTDTQYF.